The 10 T cell receptor beta chains reported below all come from one sample, sequenced in a study of CD8 T cells in ankylosing spondylitis. TCRdb re-called the 5' RACE reads with MiXCR, one entry per CDR3 protein. The sample contains about 42,000 distinct CDR3 sequences, around 2.8% of which appear only once. The sequencing sample was made of blood, either unsorted or a sorted T cell fraction (not recorded which). These receptor sequences come from a male donor with ankylosing spondylitis or in good health (not recorded which).

Ten or more counts support this clonotype. The V and J genes are TRBV9 and TRBJ2-7; TRBD1 aligns across 9 bases. This CDR3 region has 15 residues. Trimming at V came to 3 bases and at J to 2 bases, leaving 6 bases not matched to a gene. CDR1 and CDR2 (germline): SGDLS, YYNGEE. CDR3 sequence: CASSEGTGPAYEQYF. The DNA for the CDR3 is TGTGCCAGCAGCGAAGGGACAGGGCCGGCCTACGAGCAGTACTTC.

This clonotype was found many times. V is TRBV9 and J is TRBJ2-5; a possible D gene is TRBD1 (5 bases). Germline V CDR1 and CDR2: SGDLS, YYNGEE. V was trimmed by 7 bases and J by 4 bases, leaving 14 bases between them. There are 13 residues in the CDR3. The CDR3 nucleotides are TGTGCCAGCGGCAGGACAACGGGAGAGACCCAGTACTTC. Translating gives CASGRTTGETQYF.

By share, this clonotype ranks as medium-sized. The V call is TRBV9, the J call TRBJ2-1; the match to TRBD1 covers 7 bases. There are 15 residues in the CDR3. V lost 0 bases to trimming and J lost 0 bases; unmatched junction nucleotides: 0. Germline CDR1 and CDR2: SGDLS and YYNGEE. CDR3 amino acids: CASSVEGASYNEQFF. DNA for the CDR3: TGTGCCAGCAGCGTAGAGGGGGCCTCCTACAATGAGCAGTTCTTC.

As concerns this clonotype: One base away lies a much larger clone, so this may be a sequencing read error. This chain uses TRBV9 with TRBJ2-6, with 7 bases fitting TRBD1. V dropped 2 bases and J dropped 0; count of bases not matched to a gene: 5. CDR3 length: 17 amino acids. Germline loops: CDR1 SGDLS, CDR2 YYNGEE. CDR3 protein: CASSVRTGVSGANVLTF. The CDR3 bases are TGTGCCAGCAGCGTCAGGACAGGAGTCTCTGGGGCCAACGTCCTGACTTTC.

This clonotype showed up just a few times. The chain links TRBV9 to TRBJ2-5, with D maybe TRBD1 (5 bases). This CDR3 contains 15 residues. V was trimmed by 0 bases and J by 5 bases, leaving 14 bases between them. From germline, CDR1 is SGDLS and CDR2 YYNGEE. The CDR3 sequence is CASSVGWGLGETQYF. CDR3 in DNA: TGTGCCAGCAGCGTAGGGTGGGGCCTCGGGGAGACCCAGTACTTC.

This clonotype was recorded at least ten times. V gene TRBV9 combines with J gene TRBJ2-3; no clear D gene. Germline V CDR1 and CDR2: SGDLS, YYNGEE. CDR3 length equals 14 residues. V was cut by 0 bases and J by 6 bases, with 11 bases left in between. CDR3 loop: CASSVELPADTQYF. The DNA for the CDR3 is TGTGCCAGCAGCGTAGAACTGCCCGCGGATACGCAGTATTTT.

This clonotype was counted many times. CDR3 sequence reads: CASSVGDRLNTGELFF. In DNA form, the CDR3 reads TGTGCCAGCAGCGTAGGAGACCGCCTAAACACCGGGGAGCTGTTTTTT. V usage is TRBV9 and J usage is TRBJ2-2, with D hard to call. There are 16 residues in the CDR3. V lost 0 bases, J lost 2 bases, and 11 bases lay in between. Germline V gene sequence: CDR1 SGDLS, CDR2 YYNGEE.

The table lists this clonotype with many counts. The chain carries TRBV9 and TRBJ1-1, with D uncertain. This CDR3 region has 14 residues. Germline V gene sequence: CDR1 SGDLS, CDR2 YYNGEE. V lost 0 bases and J 0 bases, leaving 6 bases between the germline ends. DNA of the CDR3: TGTGCCAGCAGCGTAGAACGGATGAACACTGAAGCTTTCTTT. Protein: CASSVERMNTEAFF.

Ten or more counts support this clonotype. The chain employs TRBV9 and TRBJ2-1; 7 bases fit TRBD2. Trimming at V came to 5 bases and at J to 8 bases, leaving 10 bases not matched to a gene. This CDR3 is 14 amino acids long. Germline CDR1 is SGDLS and CDR2 is YYNGEE. This CDR3 reads CASSPLGGFDEQFF. The DNA for the CDR3 is TGTGCCAGCAGTCCCTTGGGAGGGTTCGATGAGCAGTTCTTC.

This clonotype was observed many times. This chain connects TRBV9 to TRBJ1-4; no clear D gene. CDR1 and CDR2 from the germline V gene are SGDLS and YYNGEE. The CDR3 spans 15 residues. The ends were cut back, 1 base at V and 0 bases at J, with 7 bases in the middle. For the CDR3, the DNA is TGTGCCAGCAGCGTACAGGCTGCAACTAATGAAAAACTGTTTTTT. It is translated as CASSVQAATNEKLFF.